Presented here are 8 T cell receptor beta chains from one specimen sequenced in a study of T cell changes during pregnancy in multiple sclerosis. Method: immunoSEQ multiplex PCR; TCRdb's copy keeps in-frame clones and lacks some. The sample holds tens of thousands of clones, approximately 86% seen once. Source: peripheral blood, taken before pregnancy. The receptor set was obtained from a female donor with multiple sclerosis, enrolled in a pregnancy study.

CDR3 sequence reads: CASSQSGTGGEKLFF. The CDR3, as DNA: TGTGCCAGCAGTCAGTCCGGGACAGGGGGTGAAAAACTGTTTTTT. The chain joins TRBV7-9 to TRBJ1-4; the match to TRBD1 covers 11 bases. The V and J ends lost 6 bases and 7 bases, in that order; junction bases with no gene match: 7. Germline assignment: CDR1 SEHNR and CDR2 FQNEAQ (reference sequence). The CDR3 totals 15 residues.

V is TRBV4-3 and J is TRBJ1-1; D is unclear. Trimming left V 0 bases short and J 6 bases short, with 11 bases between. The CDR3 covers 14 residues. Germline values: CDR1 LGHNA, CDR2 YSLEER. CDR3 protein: CASSQDLVGAEAFF. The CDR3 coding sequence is TGCGCCAGCAGCCAAGATTTAGTCGGGGCTGAAGCTTTCTTT.

The CDR3 here is CASSVGRGRLMNTEAFF. CDR3 in DNA: TGTGCCAGCAGCGTAGGGAGGGGACGTTTAATGAACACTGAAGCTTTCTTT. The chain combines TRBV9 with TRBJ1-1; maybe TRBD1 (5 bases). This CDR3 spans 17 amino acids. Per germline, CDR1 SGDLS and CDR2 YYNGEE. V lost 0 bases to trimming and J lost 0 bases, with 15 bases between them.

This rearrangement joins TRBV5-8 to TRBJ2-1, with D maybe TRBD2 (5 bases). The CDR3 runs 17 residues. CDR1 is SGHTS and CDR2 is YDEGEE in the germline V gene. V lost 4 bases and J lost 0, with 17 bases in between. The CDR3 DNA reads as TGTGCCAGCAGCAAGGACTCTAAAACTGTCTCCTACAATGAGCAGTTCTTC. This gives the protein CASSKDSKTVSYNEQFF.

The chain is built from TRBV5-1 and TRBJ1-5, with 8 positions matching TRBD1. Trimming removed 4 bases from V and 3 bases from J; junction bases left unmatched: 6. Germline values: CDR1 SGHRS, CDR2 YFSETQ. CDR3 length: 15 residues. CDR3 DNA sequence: TGCGCCAGCAGCCTCACAGGGGGAGACAATCAGCCCCAGCATTTT. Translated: CASSLTGGDNQPQHF.

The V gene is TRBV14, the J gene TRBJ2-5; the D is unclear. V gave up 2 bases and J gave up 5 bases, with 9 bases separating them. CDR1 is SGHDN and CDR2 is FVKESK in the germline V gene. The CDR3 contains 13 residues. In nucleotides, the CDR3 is TGTGCCAGCAGCCAAATGAGTTTTGAGACCCAGTACTTC. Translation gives CASSQMSFETQYF.

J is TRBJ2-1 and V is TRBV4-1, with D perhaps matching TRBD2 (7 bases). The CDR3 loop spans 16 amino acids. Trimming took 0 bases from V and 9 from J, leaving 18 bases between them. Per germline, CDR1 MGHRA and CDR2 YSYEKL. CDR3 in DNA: TGCGCCAGCAGCCAAGAATTGGGGGCGGGAGAACTTGAGCAGTTCTTC. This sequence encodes CASSQELGAGELEQFF.

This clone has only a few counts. The CDR3 DNA is TGTGCCAGCAGTGATGCCGGGGATAGTTCACCCCTCCACTTT. Protein sequence: CASSDAGDSSPLHF. V gene TRBV25-1 combines with J gene TRBJ1-6, with D uncertain. The CDR3 extends over 14 amino acids. CDR1 and CDR2 (germline): MGHDK, SYGVNS. V lost 3 bases, J lost 9 bases, and 12 bases lay in between.